Each of the 32 T cell receptor beta chains below was sequenced from the same sample in a study of shared T cell receptors in the human thymus. Method: immunoSEQ multiplex PCR; TCRdb's copy keeps in-frame clones and lacks some. The sample shows under 450,000 clones, around 95% of them seen only once. The specimen was thymocytes. Every receptor here comes from a human donor.

This sequence joins TRBV27 and TRBJ2-3; D is unclear. Trimming pared 0 bases from V and 6 bases from J, leaving 4 bases between. Germline CDR1 MNHEY, CDR2 SMNVEV (reference sequence). This CDR3 contains 12 residues. CDR3 in DNA: TGTGCCAGCAGTTTATCTTCTGATACGCAGTATTTT. Translation gives CASSLSSDTQYF.

V and J are TRBV7-2 and TRBJ2-7; TRBD2 agrees at 11 bases. Germline values: CDR1 SGHTA, CDR2 FQGNSA. The CDR3 length is 16 residues. The V segment lost 3 bases and the J segment 2 bases; nucleotides outside the gene matches: 6. For the CDR3, the DNA is TGTGCCAGCAGCTTGCCAACTAGCGGGGGTACCTACGAGCAGTACTTC. It codes for CASSLPTSGGTYEQYF.

Concerning this clone: A read error may produce the germline difference seen at one junction end. The chain links TRBV10-1 to TRBJ2-1, with TRBD2 matching 8 bases. The CDR3 is 16 residues long. The germline V gene has CDR1 WNHNN and CDR2 SYGVQD (reference sequence). CDR3 residues: CTSSISGGPGRNEQFF. In nucleotides, the CDR3 is TGCACCAGCAGTATAAGCGGGGGCCCCGGTAGGAATGAGCAGTTCTTC.

The chain combines TRBV6-5 with TRBJ2-7; D is possibly TRBD1 (6 bases). The CDR3 loop spans 11 amino acids. V gave up 6 bases and J gave up 11 bases, with 14 bases separating them. Germline V gene lookup returns CDR1 MNHEY and CDR2 SVGAGI. The CDR3 DNA is TGTGCCAGCAGCTCCTCACAGGGAAAGTACTTC. This sequence encodes CASSSSQGKYF.

The V and J genes are TRBV5-4 and TRBJ1-3; D uncertain. Per the germline V gene, CDR1 is SGHNT and CDR2 is YYREEE (reference sequence). The CDR3 sequence is 19 residues long. Trimming shortened V by 4 bases and J by 0 bases, and 23 bases separated the two germline ends. The CDR3: CASSPRPHIRIGSGNTIYF. CDR3 DNA: TGTGCCAGCAGCCCGCGTCCGCACATTCGAATCGGCTCTGGAAACACCATATATTTT.

The gene calls are TRBV5-8 and TRBJ1-5; TRBD1 might be the D (5 bases). The V and J ends lost 6 bases and 2 bases respectively, with 21 bases between them. The CDR3 is 17 residues long. Germline V gene data show CDR1 as SGHTS and CDR2 as YDEGEE. CDR3 coding DNA: TGTGCCAGCATCGAGGGGTCGCGTCGGATCGGCAATCAGCCCCAGCATTTT. Translation: CASIEGSRRIGNQPQHF.

The chain recombines TRBV28 with TRBJ2-7; D might be TRBD1 (6 bases). Germline-derived CDR1 and CDR2 are MDHEN and SYDVKM. The CDR3 has 17 amino acids. Between the trimmed V and J ends, which lost 4 bases and 4 bases, there was a span of 23 bases. The CDR3 spells CASSSHRVGAPNYEQYF. The CDR3 nucleotides are TGTGCCAGCAGTTCTCACAGGGTTGGTGCCCCGAATTACGAGCAGTACTTC.

This sequence joins TRBV5-1 and TRBJ1-4; the D gene is possibly TRBD1 (6 bases). Germline lookup yields CDR1 SGHRS and CDR2 YFSETQ. This CDR3 region has 16 residues. V was cut by 0 bases and J by 7 bases, with 16 bases left in between. This chain's CDR3 is CASSLASGAPGEKLFF. CDR3 DNA: TGCGCCAGCAGCTTGGCGTCGGGGGCGCCAGGTGAAAAACTGTTTTTT.

The chain links TRBV4-3 to TRBJ2-7, with 8 positions matching TRBD1. CDR1 is LGHNA and CDR2 is YSLEER in the germline V gene. The CDR3 is made up of 15 amino acids. V lost 0 bases and J lost 6; bases outside the gene matches: 7. CDR3 coding DNA: TGCGCCAGCAGCCAAGACACAGGGGGGAGCGGCGAGCAGTACTTC. It translates to CASSQDTGGSGEQYF.

This clone showed up just once. Other DNA sequences within the sample encode an identical CDR3. The chain is built from TRBV20-1 and TRBJ1-5; D is uncertain. The germline V gene encodes CDR1 DFQATT and CDR2 SNEGSKA (reference sequence). This CDR3 region has 11 residues. The V end was cut by 3 bases, the J end by 5 bases, with 5 bases between. Here the CDR3 reads CSASPDQPQHF. The CDR3 DNA reads as TGCAGTGCTAGCCCAGATCAGCCCCAGCATTTT.

The V gene is TRBV19, the J gene TRBJ1-2, with TRBD1 matching 10 bases. Germline V CDR1 and CDR2: LNHDA, SQIVND (reference sequence). This CDR3 has 11 amino acids. Trimming took 5 bases from V and 14 from J; bases not matched to a gene: 5. CDR3 nucleotides: TGTGCCAGTAGTCCCGGGACAGGGGAGACCTTC. It codes for CASSPGTGETF.

The chain couples TRBV28 to TRBJ2-5, with 10 bases lining up with TRBD1. Germline loops: CDR1 MDHEN, CDR2 SYDVKM. CDR3 length: 16 residues. The CDR3: CVGLYLWDRGDETQYF. CDR3 sequence (DNA): TGTGTCGGGTTGTATCTCTGGGACAGGGGTGACGAGACCCAGTACTTC.

This clone is a singleton in its sample. CDR3 protein: CASSWLGGEETQYF. CDR3 DNA sequence: TGCGCCAGCAGCTGGTTGGGGGGCGAAGAGACCCAGTACTTC. This rearrangement joins TRBV5-1 to TRBJ2-5, with D perhaps TRBD1 or TRBD2 (6 bases each). The V end was cut by 3 bases, the J end by 3 bases, with 12 bases between. Germline V gene data show CDR1 as SGHRS and CDR2 as YFSETQ. The CDR3 length is 14 residues.

The chain has TRBV11-2 and TRBJ2-3; D unclear. The CDR3 extends over 13 amino acids. The germline V and J ends were trimmed by 3 bases and 4 bases, with 8 bases remaining between them. Germline V gene sequence: CDR1 SGHAT, CDR2 FQNNGV. The CDR3 region is CASSFRTADTQYF. The CDR3 DNA sequence: TGTGCCAGCAGCTTTCGGACGGCAGATACGCAGTATTTT.

The V call is TRBV20-1, the J call TRBJ2-2; D is unresolved. Germline V gene lookup returns CDR1 DFQATT and CDR2 SNEGSKA (reference sequence). The CDR3 contains 11 residues. Trimming stripped 7 bases from V and 0 bases from J, with 3 bases between. The CDR3 DNA reads as TGCAGTGTCGCGAACACCGGGGAGCTGTTTTTT. This codes for CSVANTGELFF.

The chain uses TRBV7-2 and TRBJ1-5, with 10 bases lining up with TRBD1. The germline V gene encodes CDR1 SGHTA and CDR2 FQGNSA. V lost 5 bases to trimming and J lost 5 bases; unmatched junction nucleotides: 15. CDR3 length: 18 amino acids. CDR3 protein: CASSQLIPGQGKHQPQHF. CDR3 DNA: TGTGCCAGCAGCCAACTAATCCCGGGACAGGGGAAACATCAGCCCCAGCATTTT.

This clone came up once. The V and J genes are TRBV28 and TRBJ2-5, with 7 nucleotides matching TRBD1. This CDR3 comprises 16 residues. V lost 3 bases to trimming and J lost 5 bases; unmatched junction nucleotides: 12. Germline loops: CDR1 MDHEN, CDR2 SYDVKM. The CDR3, as DNA: TGTGCCAGCAGTTTCCCCATCGGCAGGGGGAAGGAGACCCAGTACTTC. It is translated as CASSFPIGRGKETQYF.

V and J are TRBV19 and TRBJ2-3; D is ambiguous. The V gene lost 6 bases and the J gene lost 3 bases, with 4 bases spanning the gap. CDR3 length: 11 amino acids. CDR1 is LNHDA, CDR2 SQIVND, per germline (reference sequence). CDR3 loop: CASSQTDTQYF. The CDR3 nucleotides are TGTGCCAGTAGCCAGACAGATACGCAGTATTTT.

The rearrangement uses TRBV7-9 and TRBJ2-7, with 7 positions matching TRBD2. CDR3 length: 13 residues. Looked up from germline, CDR1 is SEHNR and CDR2 is FQNEAQ (reference sequence). After removal of 7 bases from V and 3 bases from J, the junction contained 6 bases not matched to a gene. CDR3 sequence reads: CASTFGGGYEQYF. The CDR3 DNA follows: TGTGCCAGCACCTTTGGGGGGGGCTACGAGCAGTACTTC.

This chain links TRBV29-1 with TRBJ2-1, with D perhaps matching TRBD2 (6 bases). This CDR3 comprises 17 residues. CDR1 SQVTM and CDR2 ANQGSEA come from the germline V gene. The ends were cut back, 0 bases at V and 7 bases at J, with 22 bases in the middle. CDR3 coding DNA: TGCAGCGTTGAAGACCAGGGCGGAGCATCCCGGGGGAATGAGCAGTTCTTC. Amino acids: CSVEDQGGASRGNEQFF.

The chain recombines TRBV5-6 with TRBJ2-1; 12 nucleotides align to TRBD1. Germline V lookup: CDR1 SGHDT, CDR2 YYEEEE. Trimming at V came to 4 bases and at J to 6 bases, leaving 5 bases not matched to a gene. There are 15 residues in the CDR3. This chain's CDR3 is CASSPGTGGGNEQFF. The CDR3 coding sequence is TGTGCCAGCAGCCCGGGGACAGGGGGCGGCAATGAGCAGTTCTTC.

The chain carries TRBV5-4 and TRBJ1-2; possible D gene TRBD1, 6 bases. Germline V CDR1 and CDR2: SGHNT, YYREEE (reference sequence). V gave up 3 bases and J gave up 7 bases, with 13 bases separating them. The CDR3 runs 13 residues. The CDR3 here is CASSSQGCCGYTF. CDR3 DNA sequence: TGTGCCAGCAGCTCACAGGGTTGCTGTGGCTACACCTTC.

The chain employs TRBV6-6 and TRBJ2-1, with TRBD2 identical over 8 bases. The germline V gene encodes CDR1 MNHNY and CDR2 SVGAGI (reference sequence). V shed 4 bases, J shed 8 bases, and the junction held 13 bases outside the gene matches. This CDR3 is built from 16 residues. As DNA, the CDR3 is TGTGCCAGCAGTTCCCACGGACAGCGGGAGTTGGATGAGCAGTTCTTC. Amino acids: CASSSHGQRELDEQFF.

This clone has just one count. The V gene is TRBV7-6, the J gene TRBJ1-2; D is unclear. The CDR3 is 15 amino acids. Trimming left V 5 bases short and J 6 bases short, with 19 bases between. Germline CDR1 SGHVS, CDR2 FNYEAQ. CDR3 DNA: TGTGCCAGCAGCCACCCAGGAGAGTTTAGGAATGGCTACACCTTC. This codes for CASSHPGEFRNGYTF.

The chain carries TRBV11-3 and TRBJ2-1; 8 bases match TRBD1. The CDR3 is made up of 15 amino acids. Unmatched junction bases numbered 6, after V lost 4 bases and J lost 4 bases. CDR1 is SGHNT and CDR2 is YENEEA in the germline V gene. CDR3 sequence: CASSSQGASYNEQFF. In nucleotides, the CDR3 is TGTGCCAGCAGCTCCCAGGGGGCATCATACAATGAGCAGTTCTTC.

The rearrangement uses TRBV29-1 and TRBJ2-6, with 10 positions matching TRBD1. The CDR3 has 16 amino acids. V was pared by 1 base and J by 1 base, with 1 base of the junction left unmatched. From germline, CDR1 is SQVTM and CDR2 ANQGSEA. The CDR3 sequence: CSVEGQGASGANVLTF. The CDR3 region has the DNA TGCAGCGTTGAAGGACAGGGGGCTTCTGGGGCCAACGTCCTGACTTTC.

This rearrangement joins TRBV4-1 to TRBJ2-5; D possibly corresponds to TRBD1 (6 bases). The end of the DNA fits TRBJ2-7 better, so the J call may be wrong. The V gene's germline CDR1 is MGHRA and CDR2 YSYEKL. The length of the CDR3 is 13 residues. Written as DNA, the CDR3 is TGCGCCAGCAGCCATCAGGGGCGGGACGAGCAGTACTTC. This gives the protein CASSHQGRDEQYF.

The chain couples TRBV15 to TRBJ2-3, with TRBD2 as a possible D gene (6 bases). The V gene's germline CDR1 is LNHNV and CDR2 YYDKDF (reference sequence). Trimming stripped 1 base from V and 2 bases from J, with 10 bases between. CDR3 length: 15 residues. CDR3 bases: TGTGCCACCAGCAGAGCTGGGAGGTACACAGATACGCAGTATTTT. Amino acids: CATSRAGRYTDTQYF.

The chain uses TRBV28 and TRBJ2-7; 8 bases are shared with TRBD1. This CDR3 region has 17 residues. Germline V gene sequence: CDR1 MDHEN, CDR2 SYDVKM. V was clipped by 4 bases and J by 3 bases; unmatched bases: 14. CDR3: CASSYQGTGPPGYEQYF. In DNA, the CDR3 is TGTGCCAGCAGTTATCAAGGGACAGGTCCTCCGGGCTACGAGCAGTACTTC.

V gene TRBV27 combines with J gene TRBJ1-6; 7 nucleotides agree with TRBD1. Germline CDR1 reads MNHEY; CDR2 reads SMNVEV (reference sequence). The CDR3 is 15 amino acids. Losses at the gene ends were 3 bases for V and 4 bases for J; bases not matched to a gene: 3. CDR3 sequence (DNA): TGTGCCAGCAGTTTGACAGGGATGTATAATTCACCCCTCCACTTT. Translated: CASSLTGMYNSPLHF.

V gene TRBV19 combines with J gene TRBJ1-2; TRBD1 is a possible D gene (5 bases). Trimming removed 3 bases at V and 6 bases at J, with 11 bases between. CDR1 is LNHDA and CDR2 is SQIVND in the germline V gene (reference sequence). This CDR3 spans 13 amino acids. This CDR3 is CASSIRGADGYTF. The CDR3 DNA reads as TGTGCCAGTAGTATTCGAGGGGCGGATGGCTACACCTTC. The whole variable domain, remainder taken from reference TRBV19 and TRBJ1-2, is DGGITQSPKYLFRKEGQNVTLSCEQNLNHDAMYWYRQDPGQGLRLIYYSQIVNDFQKGDIAEGYSVSREKKESFPLTVTSAQKNPTAFYLCASSIRGADGYTFGSGTRLTVV.

V and J are TRBV4-1 and TRBJ2-7; 7 bases line up with TRBD2. This CDR3 spans 15 amino acids. Germline assignment: CDR1 MGHRA and CDR2 YSYEKL. V trimming: 0 bases; J trimming: 3 bases; junction bases outside the gene matches: 5. This chain's CDR3 is CASSQETGGGYEQYF. Written as DNA, the CDR3 is TGCGCCAGCAGCCAAGAAACGGGAGGAGGCTACGAGCAGTACTTC.